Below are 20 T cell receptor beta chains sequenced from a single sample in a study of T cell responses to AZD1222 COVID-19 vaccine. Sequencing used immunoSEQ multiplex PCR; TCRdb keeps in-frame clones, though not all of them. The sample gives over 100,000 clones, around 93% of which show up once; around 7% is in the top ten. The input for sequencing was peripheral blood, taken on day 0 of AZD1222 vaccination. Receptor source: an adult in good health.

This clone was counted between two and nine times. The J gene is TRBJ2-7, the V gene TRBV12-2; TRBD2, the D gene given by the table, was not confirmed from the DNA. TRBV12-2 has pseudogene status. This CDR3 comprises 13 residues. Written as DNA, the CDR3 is TGTGCAAGTCGCTGGGAGACCCCCTACGAGCAGTACTTC. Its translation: CASRWETPYEQYF.

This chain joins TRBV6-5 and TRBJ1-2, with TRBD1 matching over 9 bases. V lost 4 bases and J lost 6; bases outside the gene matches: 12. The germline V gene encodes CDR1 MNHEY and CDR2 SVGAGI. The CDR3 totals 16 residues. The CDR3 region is CASSSTAGTGSDGYTF. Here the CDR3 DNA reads TGTGCCAGCAGTTCGACCGCCGGGACAGGGTCGGATGGCTACACCTTC.

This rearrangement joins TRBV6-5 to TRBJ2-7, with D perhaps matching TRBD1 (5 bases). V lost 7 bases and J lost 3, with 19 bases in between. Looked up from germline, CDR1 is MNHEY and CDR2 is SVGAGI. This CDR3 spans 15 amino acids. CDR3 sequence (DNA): TGTGCCAGCATTCCTAATGGGGCGGAGAGCTACGAGCAGTACTTC. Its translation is CASIPNGAESYEQYF.

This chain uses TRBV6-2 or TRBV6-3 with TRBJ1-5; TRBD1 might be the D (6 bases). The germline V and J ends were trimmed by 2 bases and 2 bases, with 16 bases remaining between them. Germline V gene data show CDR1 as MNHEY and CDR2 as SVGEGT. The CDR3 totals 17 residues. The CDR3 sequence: CASSYLVGGGGNQPQHF. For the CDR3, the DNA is TGTGCCAGCAGTTACCTCGTGGGGGGCGGCGGCAATCAGCCCCAGCATTTT.

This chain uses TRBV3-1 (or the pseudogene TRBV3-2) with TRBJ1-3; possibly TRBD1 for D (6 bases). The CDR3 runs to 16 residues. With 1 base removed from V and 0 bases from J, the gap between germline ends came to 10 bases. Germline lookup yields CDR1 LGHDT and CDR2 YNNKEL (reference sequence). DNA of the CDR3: TGTGCCAGCAGCCAAGCATCCAGGGGCTCTGGAAACACCATATATTTT. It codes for CASSQASRGSGNTIYF.

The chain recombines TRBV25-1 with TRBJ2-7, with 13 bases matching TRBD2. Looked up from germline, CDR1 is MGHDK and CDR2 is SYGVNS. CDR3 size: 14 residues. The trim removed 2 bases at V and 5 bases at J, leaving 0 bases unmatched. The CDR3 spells CASSEGLAGDEQYF. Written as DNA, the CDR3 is TGTGCCAGCAGTGAAGGACTAGCGGGAGACGAGCAGTACTTC.

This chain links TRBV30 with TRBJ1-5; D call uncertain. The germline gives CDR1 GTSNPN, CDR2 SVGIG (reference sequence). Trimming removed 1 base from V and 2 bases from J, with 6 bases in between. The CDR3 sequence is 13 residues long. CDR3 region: CAWSGAGNQPQHF. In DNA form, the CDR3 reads TGTGCCTGGAGTGGCGCAGGCAATCAGCCCCAGCATTTT.

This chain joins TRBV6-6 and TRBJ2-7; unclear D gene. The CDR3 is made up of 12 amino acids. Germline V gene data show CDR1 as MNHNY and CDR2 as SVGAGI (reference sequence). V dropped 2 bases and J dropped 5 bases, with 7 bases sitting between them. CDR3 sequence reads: CASSYPVHEQYF. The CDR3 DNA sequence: TGTGCCAGCAGTTACCCCGTCCACGAGCAGTACTTC.

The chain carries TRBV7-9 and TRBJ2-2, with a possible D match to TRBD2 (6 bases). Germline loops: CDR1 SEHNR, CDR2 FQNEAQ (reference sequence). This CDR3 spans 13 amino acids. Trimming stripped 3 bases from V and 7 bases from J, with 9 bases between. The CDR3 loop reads CASSFGGVGELFF. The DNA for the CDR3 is TGTGCCAGCAGCTTCGGCGGGGTCGGGGAGCTGTTTTTT.

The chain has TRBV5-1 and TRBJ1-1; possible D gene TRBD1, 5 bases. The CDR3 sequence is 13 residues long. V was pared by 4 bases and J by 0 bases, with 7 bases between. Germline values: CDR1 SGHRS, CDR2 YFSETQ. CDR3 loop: CASSGGMNTEAFF. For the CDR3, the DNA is TGCGCCAGCAGCGGGGGGATGAACACTGAAGCTTTCTTT.

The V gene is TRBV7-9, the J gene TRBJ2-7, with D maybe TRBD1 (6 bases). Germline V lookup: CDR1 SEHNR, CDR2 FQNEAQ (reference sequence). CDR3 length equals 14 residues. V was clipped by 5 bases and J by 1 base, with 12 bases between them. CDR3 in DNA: TGTGCCAGCAGCAAAACAGGGTCGTCCTACGAGCAGTACTTC. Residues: CASSKTGSSYEQYF. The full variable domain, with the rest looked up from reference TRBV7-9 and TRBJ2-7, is DTGVSQNPRHKITKRGQNVTFRCDPISEHNRLYWYRQTLGQGPEFLTYFQNEAQLEKSRLLSDRFSAERPKGSFSTLEIQRTEQGDSAMYLCASSKTGSSYEQYFGPGTRLTVT.

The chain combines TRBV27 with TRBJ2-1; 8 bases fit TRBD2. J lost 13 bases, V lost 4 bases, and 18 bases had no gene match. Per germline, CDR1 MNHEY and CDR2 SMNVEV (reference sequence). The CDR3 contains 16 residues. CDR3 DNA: TGTGCCAGCAGTTCCCTAGCGGGTGGGGAGAAAGTGGAACAGTTCTTC. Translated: CASSSLAGGEKVEQFF.

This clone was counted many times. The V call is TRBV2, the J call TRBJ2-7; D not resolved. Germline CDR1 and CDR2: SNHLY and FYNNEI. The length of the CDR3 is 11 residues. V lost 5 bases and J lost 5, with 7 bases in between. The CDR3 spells CASSYNDEQYF. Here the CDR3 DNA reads TGTGCCAGCAGTTATAACGACGAGCAGTACTTC. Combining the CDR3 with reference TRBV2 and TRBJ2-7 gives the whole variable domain EPEVTQTPSHQVTQMGQEVILRCVPISNHLYFYWYRQILGQKVEFLVSFYNNEISEKSEIFDDQFSVERPDGSNFTLKIRSTKLEDSAMYFCASSYNDEQYFGPGTRLTVT.

CDR3 protein: CASSLGRRLRGEQYF. The CDR3 bases are TGTGCCAGCAGCTTGGGTCGTCGGTTGCGGGGCGAGCAGTACTTC. This chain joins TRBV5-6 and TRBJ2-7, with D possibly being TRBD2 (6 bases). The CDR3 covers 15 residues. Germline V CDR1 and CDR2: SGHDT, YYEEEE. V was pared by 0 bases and J by 6 bases, with 16 bases between.

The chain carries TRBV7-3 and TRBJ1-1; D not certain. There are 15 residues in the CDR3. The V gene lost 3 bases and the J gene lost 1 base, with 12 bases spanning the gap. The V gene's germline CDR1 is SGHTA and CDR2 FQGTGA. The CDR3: CASSFMPSGNTEAFF. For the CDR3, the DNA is TGTGCCAGCAGCTTTATGCCTAGCGGGAACACTGAAGCTTTCTTT.

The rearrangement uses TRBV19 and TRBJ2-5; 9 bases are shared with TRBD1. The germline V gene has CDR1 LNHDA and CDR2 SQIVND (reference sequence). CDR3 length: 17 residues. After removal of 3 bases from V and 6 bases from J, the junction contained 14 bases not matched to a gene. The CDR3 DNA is TGTGCCAGTAGTATGTTTTTCGGACAGGGGACGCAAAAGACCCAGTACTTC. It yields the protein CASSMFFGQGTQKTQYF.

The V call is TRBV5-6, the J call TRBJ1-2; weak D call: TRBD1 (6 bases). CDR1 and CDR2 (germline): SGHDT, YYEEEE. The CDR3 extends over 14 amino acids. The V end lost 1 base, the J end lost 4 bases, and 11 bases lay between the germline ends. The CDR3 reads CASSLRQVSYGYTF. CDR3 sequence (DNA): TGTGCCAGCAGCTTGAGACAGGTGTCCTATGGCTACACCTTC.

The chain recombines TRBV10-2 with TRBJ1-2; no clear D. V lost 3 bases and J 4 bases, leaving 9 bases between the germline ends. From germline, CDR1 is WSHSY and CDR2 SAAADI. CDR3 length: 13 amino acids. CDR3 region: CASSERRVYGYTF. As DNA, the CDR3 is TGCGCCAGCAGTGAACGTAGGGTCTATGGCTACACCTTC.

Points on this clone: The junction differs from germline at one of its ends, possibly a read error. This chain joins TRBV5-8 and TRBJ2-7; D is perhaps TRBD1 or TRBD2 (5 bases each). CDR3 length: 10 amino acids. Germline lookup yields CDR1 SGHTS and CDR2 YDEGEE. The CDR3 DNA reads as TGTGCCAGCAGCTTAGCCGGGACGAAATTC. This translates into CASSLAGTKF.

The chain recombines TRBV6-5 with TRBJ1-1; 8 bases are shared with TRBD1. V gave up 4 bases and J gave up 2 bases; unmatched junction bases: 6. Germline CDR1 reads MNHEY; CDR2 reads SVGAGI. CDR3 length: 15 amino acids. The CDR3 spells CASSSPGQANTEAFF. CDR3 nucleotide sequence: TGTGCCAGCAGTTCCCCGGGACAGGCCAACACTGAAGCTTTCTTT.